What follows describes a single T cell receptor (beta chain). The length of the CDR3 is 16 residues. V was clipped by 5 bases and J by 6 bases, with 21 bases between them. Germline values: CDR1 SGHDT, CDR2 YYEEEE. The data stem from a study of blood T cell repertoires in COVID-19. Sequencing used immunoSEQ multiplex PCR; TCRdb keeps in-frame clones, though not all of them. The repertoire holds roughly 150,000 clones, with around 87% as singletons. Cohorts were assigned according to the clinical history that participants reported. This sequence originates from a woman aged 40 to 50 who had been exposed to COVID-19. V and J are TRBV5-6 and TRBJ1-5, with a tentative D call TRBD1 (6 bases). The source material was PBMCs or T cells enriched from blood (not recorded which). CDR3 DNA sequence: TGTGCCAGCAGACGCGGGGGCGGGGGCGATTTTCAGCCCCAGCATTTT. Translated, it gives CASRRGGGGDFQPQHF.